This T cell receptor (beta chain) was captured by sequencing in a study of blood T cell repertoires in COVID-19. In the source study's methods: Reference gene primer amplification gave estimated nucleated cell counts. Using immunoSEQ multiplex PCR, the repertoire was profiled, and TCRdb retains in-frame clones only, with some absent. That table gives V, J and clone size, and the DNA gave D and trimming. The data hold under 170,000 clones, with around 86% observed a single time. Germline V gives CDR1 KGHSH, CDR2 LQKENI. V gave up 6 bases and J gave up 0 bases, with 14 bases separating them. CDR3 length: 15 amino acids.

The TCR sequence derives from a man between 65 and 85 years old with acute or convalescent COVID-19. The rearrangement uses TRBV18 and TRBJ1-2, with a possible D match to TRBD1 (6 bases). The sequencing input was peripheral blood. This CDR3 is CASSPGGGANYGYTF. DNA for the CDR3: TGTGCCAGCTCCCCGGGGGGCGGAGCTAACTATGGCTACACCTTC.